The source of this TCR beta chain is a study of T cell responses to AZD1222 COVID-19 vaccine. Germline V gene sequence: CDR1 LGHNT, CDR2 FRNRAP. The CDR3 is made up of 14 amino acids. Trimming left V 2 bases short and J 3 bases short, with 11 bases between. The data were produced by immunoSEQ multiplex PCR, yet TCRdb's version contains in-frame clones alone and is incomplete. Seen here are 120,000 to 150,000 clones, about 93% observed once, and the top ten hold roughly 5%. The chain employs TRBV12-5 and TRBJ2-7; possible D gene TRBD2, 5 bases. The specimen comprised peripheral blood, sampled on day 0 of AZD1222 vaccination. This TCR was sampled from an adult in good health. The CDR3 DNA follows: TGTGCTAGTGGTTTGCGCCCCGGGAACTACGAGCAGTACTTC. Protein: CASGLRPGNYEQYF.